These T cell receptor beta chains were read from a single sample in a study of blood T cell repertoires in COVID-19. Generated by immunoSEQ multiplex PCR, the TCRdb table keeps only in-frame clones and is missing some. Of 160,000 or so clones in the sample, roughly 85% were seen once. Specimen: PBMCs or T cells enriched from blood (not recorded which). These TCRs come from a man aged 55 to 70 who had recovered from COVID-19. CDR3s include the opening cysteine and the closing phenylalanine or tryptophan. The order of the fields is V gene, J gene, D gene, clone size, CDR3 DNA, CDR3 protein. The D gene is left open where the match is weak. Where a row states a size, it is once, few, many or the class of an expanded clone; other rows omit it.

v_call: TRBV28
j_call: TRBJ2-5
d_call: .
clone_size: .
cdr3_nt: TGTGCCAGCTCCGGAGATCAAGAGACCCAGTACTTC
cdr3_aa: CASSGDQETQYF

v_call: TRBV5-6
j_call: TRBJ2-5
d_call: TRBD2
clone_size: .
cdr3_nt: TGTGCCAGCAGCTTGAAGGGACTAGCGGGAGGAAGAGAGACCCAGTACTTC
cdr3_aa: CASSLKGLAGGRETQYF

v_call: TRBV7-6
j_call: TRBJ1-5
d_call: .
clone_size: .
cdr3_nt: TGTGCCAGCAGCTTAGCGGGCTCGGATCCCTATAGCAATCAGCCCCAGCATTTT
cdr3_aa: CASSLAGSDPYSNQPQHF

v_call: TRBV19
j_call: TRBJ1-5
d_call: .
clone_size: .
cdr3_nt: TGTGCCAGTAGCTCCAGGGGTAATCAGCCCCAGCATTTT
cdr3_aa: CASSSRGNQPQHF

v_call: TRBV30
j_call: TRBJ2-3
d_call: .
clone_size: .
cdr3_nt: TGTGCCTGGAGCCTGATAACGCGTGCTAGCACAGATACGCAGTATTTT
cdr3_aa: CAWSLITRASTDTQYF

v_call: TRBV19
j_call: TRBJ2-7
d_call: TRBD1
clone_size: .
cdr3_nt: TGTGCCAGTAGCGCCCCGGGACAGGGGTGGTACGAGCAGTACTTC
cdr3_aa: CASSAPGQGWYEQYF

v_call: TRBV16
j_call: TRBJ2-3
d_call: .
clone_size: .
cdr3_nt: TGTGCCAGCAGCCAAGGCAGGGTCACAGATACGCAGTATTTT
cdr3_aa: CASSQGRVTDTQYF

v_call: TRBV19
j_call: TRBJ1-2
d_call: .
clone_size: once
cdr3_nt: TGTGCCAGTACCCAGGACACGTATGGCTACACCTTC
cdr3_aa: CASTQDTYGYTF

v_call: TRBV7-9
j_call: TRBJ2-1
d_call: TRBD1
clone_size: .
cdr3_nt: TGTGCCAGCAGCCCAGGGACAGCCCCAATCAACAATGAGCAGTTCTTC
cdr3_aa: CASSPGTAPINNEQFF

v_call: TRBV24-1
j_call: TRBJ2-1
d_call: .
clone_size: .
cdr3_nt: TGTGCCACCGGTCTAGCTGGTTCCTACAATGAGCAGTTCTTC
cdr3_aa: CATGLAGSYNEQFF

v_call: TRBV28
j_call: TRBJ2-2
d_call: .
clone_size: .
cdr3_nt: TGTGCCAGCTCCTATTACGGGGAGCTGTTTTTT
cdr3_aa: CASSYYGELFF

v_call: TRBV12-5
j_call: TRBJ2-1
d_call: TRBD2
clone_size: once
cdr3_nt: TGTGCTAGTGGTTTGCCACTACCTAGCGGGAGGGCCGGGAGCGATGAGCAGTTCTTC
cdr3_aa: CASGLPLPSGRAGSDEQFF

v_call: TRBV10-3
j_call: TRBJ2-3
d_call: TRBD1
clone_size: .
cdr3_nt: TGTGCCATCCGGACAGGGACAGATACGCAGTATTTT
cdr3_aa: CAIRTGTDTQYF

v_call: TRBV9
j_call: TRBJ1-4
d_call: .
clone_size: .
cdr3_nt: TGTGCCAGCAGCGAGACATCGAGTGAAAAACTGTTTTTT
cdr3_aa: CASSETSSEKLFF

v_call: TRBV28
j_call: TRBJ1-5
d_call: TRBD1
clone_size: .
cdr3_nt: TGTGCCAGCAGTTTTGACAGGGGGACCTATAGCAATCAGCCCCAGCATTTT
cdr3_aa: CASSFDRGTYSNQPQHF

v_call: TRBV2
j_call: TRBJ2-3
d_call: .
clone_size: .
cdr3_nt: TGTGCCAGCAGTGAACAGCGGGGCACAGATACGCAGTATTTT
cdr3_aa: CASSEQRGTDTQYF

v_call: TRBV9
j_call: TRBJ2-7
d_call: TRBD2
clone_size: .
cdr3_nt: TGTGCCAGCAGCCCCCGGGTTGGGACTAGCGGCAGATACGAGCAGTACTTC
cdr3_aa: CASSPRVGTSGRYEQYF

v_call: TRBV18
j_call: TRBJ2-3
d_call: TRBD1
clone_size: .
cdr3_nt: TGTGCCAGCTTTAACAGGGGAAGCACAGATACGCAGTATTTT
cdr3_aa: CASFNRGSTDTQYF

v_call: TRBV9
j_call: TRBJ1-2
d_call: TRBD1
clone_size: .
cdr3_nt: TGTGCCAGCAGCGCTACAGGGGGCGTTGGTGGCTACACCTTC
cdr3_aa: CASSATGGVGGYTF

v_call: TRBV6-5
j_call: TRBJ1-2
d_call: TRBD1
clone_size: few
cdr3_nt: TGTGCCAGCAGTCGGACAGGGGTTGGTGGCTACACCTTC
cdr3_aa: CASSRTGVGGYTF

v_call: TRBV28
j_call: TRBJ2-6
d_call: .
clone_size: once
cdr3_nt: TGTGCCAGCAGTTTGGACAACTCTGGGGCCAACGTCCTGACTTTC
cdr3_aa: CASSLDNSGANVLTF

v_call: TRBV18
j_call: TRBJ2-3
d_call: TRBD1
clone_size: .
cdr3_nt: TGTGCCAGCTCAACCCGACAGGGCACCACAGATACGCAGTATTTT
cdr3_aa: CASSTRQGTTDTQYF

v_call: TRBV11-2
j_call: TRBJ2-1
d_call: .
clone_size: .
cdr3_nt: TGTGCCAGCAGCTTAGGAGTTAGCAGGGTCAATGAGCAGTTCTTC
cdr3_aa: CASSLGVSRVNEQFF

v_call: TRBV9
j_call: TRBJ1-1
d_call: .
clone_size: .
cdr3_nt: TGTGCCAGCAGCCCGCAGGGTAGGACTGAAGCTTTCTTT
cdr3_aa: CASSPQGRTEAFF

v_call: TRBV7-8
j_call: TRBJ2-7
d_call: .
clone_size: .
cdr3_nt: TGTGCCAGCAGCTTAGTAGCGTCCCGGGGGGAGCAGTACTTC
cdr3_aa: CASSLVASRGEQYF

v_call: TRBV7-2
j_call: TRBJ2-7
d_call: .
clone_size: .
cdr3_nt: TGTGCCAGCAGGGGGACTGGATGGGGCGAGCAGTACTTC
cdr3_aa: CASRGTGWGEQYF